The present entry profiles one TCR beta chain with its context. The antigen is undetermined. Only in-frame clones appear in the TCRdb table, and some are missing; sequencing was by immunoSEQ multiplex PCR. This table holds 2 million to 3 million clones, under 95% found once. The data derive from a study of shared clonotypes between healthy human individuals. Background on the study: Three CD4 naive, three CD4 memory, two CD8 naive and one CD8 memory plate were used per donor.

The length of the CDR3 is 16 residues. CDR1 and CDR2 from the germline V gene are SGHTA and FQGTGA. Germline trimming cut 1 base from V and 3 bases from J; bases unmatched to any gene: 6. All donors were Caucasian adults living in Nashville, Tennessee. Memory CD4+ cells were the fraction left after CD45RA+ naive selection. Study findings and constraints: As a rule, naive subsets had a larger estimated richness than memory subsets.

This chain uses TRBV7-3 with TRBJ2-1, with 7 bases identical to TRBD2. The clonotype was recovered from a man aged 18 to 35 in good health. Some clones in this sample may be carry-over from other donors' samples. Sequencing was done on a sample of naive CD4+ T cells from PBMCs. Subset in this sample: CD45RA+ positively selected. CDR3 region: CASSLKAGAGYNEQFF. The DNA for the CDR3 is TGTGCCAGCAGCTTAAAGGCGGGAGCGGGCTACAATGAGCAGTTCTTC.